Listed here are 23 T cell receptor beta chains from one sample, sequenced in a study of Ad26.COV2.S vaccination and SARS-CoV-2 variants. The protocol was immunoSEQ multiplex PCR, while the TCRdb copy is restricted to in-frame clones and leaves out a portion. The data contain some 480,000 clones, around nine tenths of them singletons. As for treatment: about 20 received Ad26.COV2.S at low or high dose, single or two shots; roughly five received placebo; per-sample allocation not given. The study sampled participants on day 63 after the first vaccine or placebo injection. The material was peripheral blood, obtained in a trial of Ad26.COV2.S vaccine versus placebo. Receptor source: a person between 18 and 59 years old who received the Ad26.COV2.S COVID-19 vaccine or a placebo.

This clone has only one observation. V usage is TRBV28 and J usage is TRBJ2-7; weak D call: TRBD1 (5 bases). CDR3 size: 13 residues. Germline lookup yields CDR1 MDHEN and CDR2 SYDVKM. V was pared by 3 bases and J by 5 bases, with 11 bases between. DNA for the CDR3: TGTGCCAGCAGTTTCGGACGCAGGGACGAGCAGTACTTC. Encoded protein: CASSFGRRDEQYF.

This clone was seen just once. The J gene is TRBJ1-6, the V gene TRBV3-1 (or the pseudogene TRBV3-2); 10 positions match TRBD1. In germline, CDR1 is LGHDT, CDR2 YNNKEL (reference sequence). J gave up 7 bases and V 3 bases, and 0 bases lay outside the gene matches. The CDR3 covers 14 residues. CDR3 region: CASSQGQGNSPLHF. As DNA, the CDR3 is TGTGCCAGCAGCCAGGGACAGGGGAATTCACCCCTCCACTTT.

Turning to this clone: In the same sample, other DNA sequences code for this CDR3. The chain's CDR3 is CASSLGLGYEQYF. CDR3 nucleotide sequence: TGTGCCAGCAGCTTAGGCCTGGGCTACGAGCAGTACTTC. This chain uses TRBV7-8 with TRBJ2-7; D is unclear. The CDR3 totals 13 residues. The V gene's germline CDR1 is SGHVS and CDR2 FQNEAQ. The V and J ends lost 1 base and 3 bases respectively, with 7 bases between them. Complete variable domain (other parts from reference TRBV7-8 and TRBJ2-7): GAGVSQSPRYKVAKRGQDVALRCDPISGHVSLFWYQQALGQGPEFLTYFQNEAQLDKSGLPSDRFFAERPEGSVSTLKIQRTQQEDSAVYLCASSLGLGYEQYFGPGTRLTVT.

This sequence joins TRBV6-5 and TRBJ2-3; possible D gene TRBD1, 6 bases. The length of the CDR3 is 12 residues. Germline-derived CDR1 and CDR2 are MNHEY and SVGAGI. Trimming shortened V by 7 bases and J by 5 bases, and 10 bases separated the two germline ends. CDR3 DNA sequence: TGTGCCAGCACCACACAGGGAGATACGCAGTATTTT. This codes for CASTTQGDTQYF.

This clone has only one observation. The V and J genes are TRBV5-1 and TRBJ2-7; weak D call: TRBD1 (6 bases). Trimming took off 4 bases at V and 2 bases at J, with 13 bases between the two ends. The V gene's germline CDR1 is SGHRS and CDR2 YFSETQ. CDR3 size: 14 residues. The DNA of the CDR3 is TGCGCCAGCAGCAAACGGACAGAGACCTACGAGCAGTACTTC. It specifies CASSKRTETYEQYF. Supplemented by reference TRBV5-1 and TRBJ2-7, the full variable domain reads KAGVTQTPRYLIKTRGQQVTLSCSPISGHRSVSWYQQTPGQGLQFLFEYFSETQRNKGNFPGRFSGRQFSNSRSEMNVSTLELGDSALYLCASSKRTETYEQYFGPGTRLTVT.

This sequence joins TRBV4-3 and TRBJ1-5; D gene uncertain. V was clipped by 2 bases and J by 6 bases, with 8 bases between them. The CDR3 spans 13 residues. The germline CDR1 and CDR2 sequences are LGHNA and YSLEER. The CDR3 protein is CASSQSTSQPQHF. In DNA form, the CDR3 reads TGCGCCAGCAGCCAATCCACGTCTCAGCCCCAGCATTTT.

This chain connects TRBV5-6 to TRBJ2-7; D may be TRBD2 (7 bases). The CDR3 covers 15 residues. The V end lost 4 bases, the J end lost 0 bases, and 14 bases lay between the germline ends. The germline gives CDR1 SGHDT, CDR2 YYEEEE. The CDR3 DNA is TGTGCCAGCAGCGCTGGGGGGGGCCTCTCCTACGAGCAGTACTTC. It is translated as CASSAGGGLSYEQYF.

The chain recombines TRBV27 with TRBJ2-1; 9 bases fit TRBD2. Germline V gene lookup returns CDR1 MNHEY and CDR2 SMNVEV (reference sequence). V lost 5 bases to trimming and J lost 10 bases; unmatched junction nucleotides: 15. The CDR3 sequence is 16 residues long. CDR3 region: CASSPRGLAGPWEQFF. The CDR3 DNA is TGTGCCAGCAGTCCGCGGGGGCTAGCGGGGCCATGGGAGCAGTTCTTC.

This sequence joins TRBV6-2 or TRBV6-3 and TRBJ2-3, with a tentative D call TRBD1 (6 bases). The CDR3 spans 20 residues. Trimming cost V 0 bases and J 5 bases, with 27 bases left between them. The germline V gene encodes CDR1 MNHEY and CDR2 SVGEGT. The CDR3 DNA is TGTGCCAGCAGTTACTCGGGGATCCGGGACACACAGCCTCCGGGAGATACGCAGTATTTT. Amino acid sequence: CASSYSGIRDTQPPGDTQYF.

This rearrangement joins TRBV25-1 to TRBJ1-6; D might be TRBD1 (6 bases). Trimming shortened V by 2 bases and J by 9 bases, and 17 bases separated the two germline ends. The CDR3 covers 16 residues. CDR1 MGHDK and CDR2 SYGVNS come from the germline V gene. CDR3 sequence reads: CASSEGGGGRFSPLHF. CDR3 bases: TGTGCCAGCAGTGAAGGAGGGGGGGGGCGGTTTTCACCCCTCCACTTT. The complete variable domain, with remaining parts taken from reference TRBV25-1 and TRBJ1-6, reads EADIYQTPRYLVIGTGKKITLECSQTMGHDKMYWYQQDPGMELHLIHYSYGVNSTEKGDLSSESTVSRIRTEHFPLTLESARPSHTSQYLCASSEGGGGRFSPLHFGNGTRLTVT.

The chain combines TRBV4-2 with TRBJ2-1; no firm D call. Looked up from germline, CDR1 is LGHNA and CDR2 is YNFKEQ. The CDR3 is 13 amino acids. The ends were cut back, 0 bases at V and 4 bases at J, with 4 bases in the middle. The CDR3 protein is CASSQDSYNEQFF. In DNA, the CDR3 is TGTGCCAGCAGCCAAGATTCATACAATGAGCAGTTCTTC.

CDR3 DNA: TGTGCCAGCAGCTTAGCGCTCAGTAGCAGCAATGAGCAGTTCTTC. Protein product: CASSLALSSSNEQFF. V gene TRBV7-2 combines with J gene TRBJ2-1; D is undetermined. Germline V gene lookup returns CDR1 SGHTA and CDR2 FQGNSA. The V gene lost 0 bases and the J gene lost 6 bases, with 12 bases spanning the gap. CDR3 length equals 15 residues.

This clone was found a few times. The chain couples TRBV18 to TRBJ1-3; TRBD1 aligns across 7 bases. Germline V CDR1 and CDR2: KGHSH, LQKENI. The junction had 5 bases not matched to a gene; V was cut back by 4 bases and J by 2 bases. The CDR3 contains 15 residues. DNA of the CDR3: TGTGCCAGCTCACTCACAGGGGCCCCTGGAAACACCATATATTTT. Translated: CASSLTGAPGNTIYF.

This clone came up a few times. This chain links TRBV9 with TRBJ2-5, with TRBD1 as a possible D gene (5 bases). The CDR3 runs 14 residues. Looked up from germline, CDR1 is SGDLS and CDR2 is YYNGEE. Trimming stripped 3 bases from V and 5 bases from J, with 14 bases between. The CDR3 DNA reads TGTGCCAGCAGCGCCGGGCGACAGCTCGAGACCCAGTACTTC. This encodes CASSAGRQLETQYF. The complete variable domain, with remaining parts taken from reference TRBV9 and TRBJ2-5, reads DSGVTQTPKHLITATGQRVTLRCSPRSGDLSVYWYQQSLDQGLQFLIQYYNGEERAKGNILERFSAQQFPDLHSELNLSSLELGDSALYFCASSAGRQLETQYFGPGTRLLVL.

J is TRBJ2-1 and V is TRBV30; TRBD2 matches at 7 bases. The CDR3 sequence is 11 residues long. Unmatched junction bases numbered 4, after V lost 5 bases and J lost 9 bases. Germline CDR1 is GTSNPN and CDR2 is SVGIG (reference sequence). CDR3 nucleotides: TGTGCCTGGGGCGGCGGGGGTGAGCAGTTCTTC. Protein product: CAWGGGGEQFF.

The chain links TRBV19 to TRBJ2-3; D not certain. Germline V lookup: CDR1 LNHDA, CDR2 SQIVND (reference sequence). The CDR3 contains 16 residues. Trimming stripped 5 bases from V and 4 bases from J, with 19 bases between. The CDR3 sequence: CASSPTPRVWADTQYF. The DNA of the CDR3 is TGTGCCAGTAGTCCGACGCCCCGGGTCTGGGCAGATACGCAGTATTTT. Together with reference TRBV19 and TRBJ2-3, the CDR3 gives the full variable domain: DGGITQSPKYLFRKEGQNVTLSCEQNLNHDAMYWYRQDPGQGLRLIYYSQIVNDFQKGDIAEGYSVSREKKESFPLTVTSAQKNPTAFYLCASSPTPRVWADTQYFGPGTRLTVL.

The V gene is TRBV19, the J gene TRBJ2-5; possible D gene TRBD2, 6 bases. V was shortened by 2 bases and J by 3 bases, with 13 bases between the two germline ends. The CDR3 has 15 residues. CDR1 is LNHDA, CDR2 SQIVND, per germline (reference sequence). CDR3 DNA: TGTGCCAGTAGTATAATCGGTGGCGGGGAAGAGACCCAGTACTTC. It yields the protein CASSIIGGGEETQYF.

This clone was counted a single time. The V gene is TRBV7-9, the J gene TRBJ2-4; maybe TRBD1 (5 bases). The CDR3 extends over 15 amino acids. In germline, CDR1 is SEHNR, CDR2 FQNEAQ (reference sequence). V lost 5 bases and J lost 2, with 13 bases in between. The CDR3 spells CASSRGWGTKNIQYF. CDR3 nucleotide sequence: TGTGCCAGCAGCAGGGGTTGGGGAACCAAAAACATTCAGTACTTC.

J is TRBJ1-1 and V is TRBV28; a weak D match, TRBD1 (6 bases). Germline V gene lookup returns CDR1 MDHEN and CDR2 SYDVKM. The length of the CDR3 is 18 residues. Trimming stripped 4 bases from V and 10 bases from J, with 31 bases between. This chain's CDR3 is CASSSSQWTDLLGDPAFF. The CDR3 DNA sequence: TGTGCCAGCAGTTCATCACAATGGACAGACCTGCTGGGAGATCCAGCTTTCTTT.

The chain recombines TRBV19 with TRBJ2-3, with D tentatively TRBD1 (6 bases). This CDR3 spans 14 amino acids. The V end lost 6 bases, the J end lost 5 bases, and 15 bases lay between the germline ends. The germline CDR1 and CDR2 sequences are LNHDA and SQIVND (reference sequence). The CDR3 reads CASRPPGAKDTQYF. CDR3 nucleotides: TGTGCCAGTAGGCCTCCAGGGGCGAAAGATACGCAGTATTTT.

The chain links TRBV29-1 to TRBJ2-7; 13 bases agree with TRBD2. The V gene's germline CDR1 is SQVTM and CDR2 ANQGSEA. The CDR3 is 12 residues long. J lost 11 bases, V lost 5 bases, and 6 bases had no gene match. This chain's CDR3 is CSVQTSGRSEYF. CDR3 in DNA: TGCAGCGTTCAGACTAGCGGGAGGTCGGAGTACTTC.

CDR3 sequence: CSVDRRDAETQYF. The CDR3, as DNA: TGCAGCGTTGACCGCAGGGACGCGGAGACCCAGTACTTC. The gene calls are TRBV29-1 and TRBJ2-5; the D call may be TRBD1 or TRBD2 (5 bases each). Per germline, CDR1 SQVTM and CDR2 ANQGSEA. This CDR3 region has 13 residues. The ends were cut back, 3 bases at V and 5 bases at J, with 13 bases in the middle.

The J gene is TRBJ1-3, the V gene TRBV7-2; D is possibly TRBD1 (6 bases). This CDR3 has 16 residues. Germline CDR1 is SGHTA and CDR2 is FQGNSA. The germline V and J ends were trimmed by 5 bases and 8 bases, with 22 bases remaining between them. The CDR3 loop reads CASSLRGGDKAYTIYF. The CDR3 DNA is TGTGCCAGCAGCCTCAGAGGAGGGGACAAAGCTTACACCATATATTTT.